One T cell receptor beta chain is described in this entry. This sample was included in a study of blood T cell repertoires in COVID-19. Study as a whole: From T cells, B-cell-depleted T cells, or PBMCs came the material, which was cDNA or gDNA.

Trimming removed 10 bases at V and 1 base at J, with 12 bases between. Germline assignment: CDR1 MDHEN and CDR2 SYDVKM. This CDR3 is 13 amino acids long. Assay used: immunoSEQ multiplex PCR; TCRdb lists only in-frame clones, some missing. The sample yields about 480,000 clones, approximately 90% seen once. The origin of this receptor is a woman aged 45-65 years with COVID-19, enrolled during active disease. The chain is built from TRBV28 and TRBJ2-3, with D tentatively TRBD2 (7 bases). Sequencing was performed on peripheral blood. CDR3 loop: CAIEGGGTDTQYF. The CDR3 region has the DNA TGTGCCATTGAGGGGGGGGGCACAGATACGCAGTATTTT.